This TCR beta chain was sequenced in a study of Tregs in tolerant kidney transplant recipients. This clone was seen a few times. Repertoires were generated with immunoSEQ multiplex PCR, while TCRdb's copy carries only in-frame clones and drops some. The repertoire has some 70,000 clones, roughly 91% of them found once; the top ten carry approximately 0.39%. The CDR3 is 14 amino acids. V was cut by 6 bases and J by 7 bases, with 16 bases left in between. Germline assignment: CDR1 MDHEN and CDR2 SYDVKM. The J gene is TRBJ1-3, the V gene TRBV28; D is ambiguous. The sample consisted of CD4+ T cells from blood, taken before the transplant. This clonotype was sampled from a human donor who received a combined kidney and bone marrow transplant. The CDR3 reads CASSSGSLANTIYF. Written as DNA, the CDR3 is TGTGCCAGCAGCTCAGGTTCCTTGGCGAACACCATATATTTT.